This TCR beta chain emerged from a study of cytomegalovirus exposure and HLA in healthy donors. Primers included in the PCR were 60 Vbeta and 13 Jbeta primers. In the authors' methods: Later reanalysis found 75 million to 95 million unique TCR beta chains, roughly 9.9 million of them shared. This table comes from immunoSEQ multiplex PCR, and its TCRdb copy is limited to in-frame clones, with some not included. That table supplies the V and J calls and clone size; D and trimming were determined from the DNA. Here the sample spans around 30,000 clones, around nine tenths being singletons. Germline V CDR1 and CDR2: SEHNR, FQNEAQ (reference sequence). There are 16 residues in the CDR3. Trimming took 2 bases from V and 3 from J; bases not matched to a gene: 6.

The TCR comes from a boy between 10 and 17 years old in good health and CMV-seronegative. The chain joins TRBV7-9 to TRBJ1-3, with 8 bases aligning to TRBD1. Input material: PBMCs. CDR3 bases: TGTGCCAGCAGCTTATATCAGGGGGCATATGGAAACACCATATATTTT. As protein: CASSLYQGAYGNTIYF.